The present T cell receptor beta chain was sequenced within a study of T cell changes during pregnancy in multiple sclerosis. The CDR3 length is 17 residues. Germline V gene sequence: CDR1 SGHVS, CDR2 FNYEAQ. Unmatched junction bases numbered 8, after V lost 5 bases and J lost 5 bases. Generated by immunoSEQ multiplex PCR, the TCRdb table keeps only in-frame clones and is missing some. The sample has about 28,000 clones; about 84% are singletons. This clonotype was obtained from a female donor with multiple sclerosis, enrolled in a pregnancy study. This sequence joins TRBV7-6 and TRBJ2-3; 15 bases agree with TRBD2. The sample in question was CD8+ T cells from peripheral blood mononuclear cells, obtained after pregnancy. The CDR3 coding sequence is TGTGCCAGCAGCCCACGGACTAGCGGGGGGGGGCAAGATACGCAGTATTTT. Translation gives CASSPRTSGGGQDTQYF.